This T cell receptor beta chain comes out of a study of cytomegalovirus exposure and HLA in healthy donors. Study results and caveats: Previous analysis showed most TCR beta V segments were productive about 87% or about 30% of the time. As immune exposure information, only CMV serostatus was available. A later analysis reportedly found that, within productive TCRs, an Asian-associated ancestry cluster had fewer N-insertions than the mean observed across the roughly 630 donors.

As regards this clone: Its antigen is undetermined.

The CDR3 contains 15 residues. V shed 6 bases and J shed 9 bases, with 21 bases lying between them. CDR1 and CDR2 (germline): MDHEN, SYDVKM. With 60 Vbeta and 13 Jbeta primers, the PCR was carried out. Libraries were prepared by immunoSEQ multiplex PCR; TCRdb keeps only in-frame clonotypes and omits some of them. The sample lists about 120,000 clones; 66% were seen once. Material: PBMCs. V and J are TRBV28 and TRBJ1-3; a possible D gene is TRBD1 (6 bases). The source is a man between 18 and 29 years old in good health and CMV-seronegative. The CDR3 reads CASSPTGTLGSTIYF. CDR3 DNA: TGTGCCAGCAGCCCAACAGGGACACTGGGTAGCACCATATATTTT.